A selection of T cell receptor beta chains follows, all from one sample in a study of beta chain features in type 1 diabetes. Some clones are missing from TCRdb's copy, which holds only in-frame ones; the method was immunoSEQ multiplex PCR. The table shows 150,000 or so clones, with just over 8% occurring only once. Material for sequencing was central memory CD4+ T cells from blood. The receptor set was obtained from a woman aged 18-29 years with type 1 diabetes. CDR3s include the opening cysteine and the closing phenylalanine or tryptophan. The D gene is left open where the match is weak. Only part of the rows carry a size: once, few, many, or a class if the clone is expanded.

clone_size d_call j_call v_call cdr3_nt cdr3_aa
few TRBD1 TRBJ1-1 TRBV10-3 TGTGCCATCAGTGGCCCAAAGGACAGGCTGGGTGGGAACACTGAAGCTTTCTTT CAISGPKDRLGGNTEAFF
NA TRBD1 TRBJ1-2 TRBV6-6 TGTGCCAGCAGTTCCGGGACAGGGATGAACTATGGCTACACCTTC CASSSGTGMNYGYTF
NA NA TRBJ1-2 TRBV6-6 TGTGCCATCCCAACCCTATACAGGTGGAGCAACACCTTC CAIPTLYRWSNTF
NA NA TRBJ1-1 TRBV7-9 TGTGCCAGCAGCTTAACTGACAGGACGAACACTGAAGCTTTCTTT CASSLTDRTNTEAFF
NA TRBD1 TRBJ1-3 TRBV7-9 TGTGCCAGCAGCCGAGATGTAGGGGGCCTTGGAAACACCATATATTTT CASSRDVGGLGNTIYF
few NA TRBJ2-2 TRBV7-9 TGTGCCAGCAGCTTAGCCCGGGTCGCCGGGGAGCTGTTTTTT CASSLARVAGELFF
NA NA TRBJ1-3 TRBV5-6 TGTGCCAGCAGCTTGGCCGGGACAACTGGAAACACCATATATTTT CASSLAGTTGNTIYF
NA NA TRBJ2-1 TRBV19 TGTGCCAGTAGTAAAGGGACTTACTCCTACAATGAGCAGTTCTTC CASSKGTYSYNEQFF
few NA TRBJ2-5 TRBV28 TGTGCCAGCAATACGGGAATAAAAGAGACCCAGTACTTC CASNTGIKETQYF
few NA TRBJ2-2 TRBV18 TGTGCCAGCTCACCACCGAACAGGGCTAACACCGGGGAGCTGTTTTTT CASSPPNRANTGELFF
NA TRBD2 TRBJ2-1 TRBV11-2 TGTGCCAGCAGAACCCCGGGACTAGCTACCAGTGAGCAGTTCTTC CASRTPGLATSEQFF
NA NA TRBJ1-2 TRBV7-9 TGTGCCAGCACCACACTGACGGGGGGCAGTGACTATGGCTACACCTTC CASTTLTGGSDYGYTF
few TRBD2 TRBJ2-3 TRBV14 TGTGCCAGCAGCCAGGCATATGGACTAGGAAAGACTAGCACAGATACGCAGTATTTT CASSQAYGLGKTSTDTQYF
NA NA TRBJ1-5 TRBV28 TGTGCCAGCAGCTCAGCAGGGATGGATCAGCCCCAGCATTTT CASSSAGMDQPQHF
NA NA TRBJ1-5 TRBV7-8 TGTGCCAGCAGCAGGGAGGAGGATCAGCCCCAGCATTTT CASSREEDQPQHF
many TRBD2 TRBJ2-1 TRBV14 TGTGCCAGCAGCCGTCCTGCCGGGACTAACAATGAGCAGTTCTTC CASSRPAGTNNEQFF
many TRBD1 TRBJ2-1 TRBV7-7 TGTGCTAGCAGCGTCGACAGGGGGTCCTACAATGAGCAGTTCTTC CASSVDRGSYNEQFF
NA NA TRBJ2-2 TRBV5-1 TGCGCCAGCAGCGTGGACACCGCGAACACCGGGGAGCTGTTTTTT CASSVDTANTGELFF
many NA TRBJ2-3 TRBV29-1 TGCAGCGTTGATCTTAGCACAGATACGCAGTATTTT CSVDLSTDTQYF
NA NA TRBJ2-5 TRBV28 TGTGCCAGCCTCCCCGGAAGAGGGGAGACCCAGTACTTC CASLPGRGETQYF
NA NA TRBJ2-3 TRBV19 TGTGCCAGTAGTATCGGGGGATTCACAGATACGCAGTATTTT CASSIGGFTDTQYF
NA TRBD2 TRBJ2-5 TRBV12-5 TGTGCTAGTGGTCCACCGGGGGCAGCGGGGGGTTACGAGACCCAGTACTTC CASGPPGAAGGYETQYF
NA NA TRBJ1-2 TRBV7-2 TGTGCCAGCAGCTTATACGGGCAGGGCGCGGCCTATGGCTACACCTTC CASSLYGQGAAYGYTF
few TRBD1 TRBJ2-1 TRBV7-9 TGTGCCAGCAGCTTAGTAGGATTTTTGGGACAGGGGTACAATGAGCAGTTCTTC CASSLVGFLGQGYNEQFF
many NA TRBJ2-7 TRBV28 TGTGCCAGCAGTCTACCCATCCGGGGGTACGAGCAGTACTTC CASSLPIRGYEQYF
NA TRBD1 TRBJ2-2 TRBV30 TGTGCCTGGACAGGGGGCGGCGGGGAGCTGTTTTTT CAWTGGGGELFF
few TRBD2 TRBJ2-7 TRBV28 TGTGCCAGCAGTCCGACGGGACTAGCTTCCTACGAGCAGTACTTC CASSPTGLASYEQYF
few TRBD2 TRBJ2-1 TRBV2 TGTGCCAGCACCCGGACTAGCGGGGGCTACAATGAGCAGTTCTTC CASTRTSGGYNEQFF
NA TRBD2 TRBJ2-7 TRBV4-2 TGTGCCAGCAGCCAAGAAGGGACTAGCGGGAGGTTTTACGAGCAGTACTTC CASSQEGTSGRFYEQYF